This paragraph covers one TCR beta chain sequence. No antigen is known for it. The source of the sample is a study of graft-versus-host responses after intestinal transplantation. Study information: Multivisceral, liver-intestinal, or isolated intestinal grafts went to recipients.

Study-level results: Recipient marrow harbored GvH clones, some of which surfaced first in ileum or blood.

The assay was immunoSEQ multiplex PCR, and TCRdb's table has in-frame clones only and misses some. The table includes approximately 86,000 clones, approximately 90% detected once. The CDR3 has 19 residues. Trimming took 0 bases from V and 3 from J, leaving 21 bases between them. Germline CDR1 reads SGHRS; CDR2 reads YFSETQ. The chain recombines TRBV5-1 with TRBJ1-4; possible D gene TRBD1, 6 bases. The receptor comes from a human donor who was the organ donor for an intestinal transplant. The sample consisted of unstimulated CD8+ T cells sorted from spleen or lymph node cells, taken before transplant. The CDR3 loop is CASSLEETSPGHPNEKLFF. CDR3 nucleotide sequence: TGCGCCAGCAGCTTGGAAGAGACGTCGCCGGGACACCCTAATGAAAAACTGTTTTTT.